This record concerns one TCR beta chain sequence. Sequencing was performed with immunoSEQ multiplex PCR; in TCRdb, only in-frame clones are kept and a portion is missing. The sample carries about 6,200 clones, approximately 51% recorded once. The source of the sample is a study of sequential checkpoint blockade in melanoma. Treatment described: randomized to nivolumab then ipilimumab (arm A) or the reverse (arm B). Trimming removed 5 bases from V and 10 bases from J, with 15 bases in between. Per germline, CDR1 PRHDT and CDR2 FYEKMQ (reference sequence). The CDR3 is 13 amino acids. This clonotype originated in a human donor with melanoma. The V gene is TRBV13, the J gene TRBJ2-1; maybe TRBD2 (6 bases). Source: CD8+ T cells sorted from blood (inferred from file names), taken from a patient given nivolumab and ipilimumab in sequence. The CDR3: CASSPGTSWEQFF. The CDR3 DNA reads as TGTGCCAGCAGCCCAGGGACTTCTTGGGAGCAGTTCTTC.